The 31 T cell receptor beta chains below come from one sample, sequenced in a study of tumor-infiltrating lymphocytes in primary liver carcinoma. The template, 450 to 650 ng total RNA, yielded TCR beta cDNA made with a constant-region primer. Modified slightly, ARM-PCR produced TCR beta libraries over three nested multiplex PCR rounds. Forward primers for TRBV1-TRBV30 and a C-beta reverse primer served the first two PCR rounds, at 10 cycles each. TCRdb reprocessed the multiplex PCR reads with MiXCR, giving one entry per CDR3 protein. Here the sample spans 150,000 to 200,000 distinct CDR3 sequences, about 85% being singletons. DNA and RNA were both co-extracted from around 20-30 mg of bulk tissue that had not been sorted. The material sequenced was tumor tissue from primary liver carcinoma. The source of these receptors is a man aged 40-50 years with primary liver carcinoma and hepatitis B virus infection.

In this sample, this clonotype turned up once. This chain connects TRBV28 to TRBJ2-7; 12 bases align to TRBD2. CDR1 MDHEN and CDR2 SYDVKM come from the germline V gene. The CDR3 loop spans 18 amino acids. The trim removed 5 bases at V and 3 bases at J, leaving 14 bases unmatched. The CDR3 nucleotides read TGTGCCAGCAGTAGAAGACTAGCGGGAGACTATAGCTTCTACGAGCAGTACTTC. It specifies CASSRRLAGDYSFYEQYF. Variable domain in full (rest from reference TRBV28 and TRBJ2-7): DVKVTQSSRYLVKRTGEKVFLECVQDMDHENMFWYRQDPGLGLRLIYFSYDVKMKEKGDIPEGYSVSREKKERFSLILESASTNQTSMYLCASSRRLAGDYSFYEQYFGPGTRLTVT.

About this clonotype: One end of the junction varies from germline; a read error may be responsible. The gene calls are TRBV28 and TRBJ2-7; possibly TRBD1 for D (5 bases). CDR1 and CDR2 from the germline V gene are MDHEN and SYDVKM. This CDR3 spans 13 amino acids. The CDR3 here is CACSLGPFNEQYF. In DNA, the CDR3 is TGTGCCTGCAGTCTGGGGCCATTTAACGAGCAGTACTTC.

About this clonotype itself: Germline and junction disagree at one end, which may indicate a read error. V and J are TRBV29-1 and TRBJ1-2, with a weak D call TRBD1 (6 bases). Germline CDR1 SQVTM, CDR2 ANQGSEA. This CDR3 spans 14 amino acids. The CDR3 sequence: CGVKFGQSIFGYTF. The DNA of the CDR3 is TGCGGCGTCAAGTTTGGACAGTCGATCTTTGGTTACACCTTT.

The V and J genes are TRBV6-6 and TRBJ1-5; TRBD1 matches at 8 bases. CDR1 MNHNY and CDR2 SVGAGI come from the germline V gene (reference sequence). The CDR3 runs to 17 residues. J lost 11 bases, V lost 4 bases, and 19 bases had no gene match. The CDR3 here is CASSWVQGAYSNETQHF. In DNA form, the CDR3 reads TGTGCCAGCAGTTGGGTTCAGGGGGCGTATAGCAATGAGACCCAGCATTTT.

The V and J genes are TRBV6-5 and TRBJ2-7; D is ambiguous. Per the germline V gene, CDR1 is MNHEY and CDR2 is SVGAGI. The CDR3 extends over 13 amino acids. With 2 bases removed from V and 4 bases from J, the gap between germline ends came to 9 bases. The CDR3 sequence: CASSYLGSYEQYF. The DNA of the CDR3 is TGTGCCAGCAGTTACCTAGGTTCTTACGAGCAGTACTTC.

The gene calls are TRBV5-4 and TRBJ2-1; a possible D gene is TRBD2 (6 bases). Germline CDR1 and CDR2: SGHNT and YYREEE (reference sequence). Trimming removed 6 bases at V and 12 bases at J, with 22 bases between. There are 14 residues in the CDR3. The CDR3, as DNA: TGTGCCAGCAACCTTGGAGGCGGGAACAATACGCAGTTCTTC. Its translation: CASNLGGGNNTQFF.

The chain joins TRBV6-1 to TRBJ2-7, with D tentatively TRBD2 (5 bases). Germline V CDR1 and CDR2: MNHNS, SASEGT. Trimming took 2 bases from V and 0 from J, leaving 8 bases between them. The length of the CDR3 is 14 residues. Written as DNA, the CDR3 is TGTGCCAGCAGTGAAACGCGGGTCTCCTACGAGCAGTACTTC. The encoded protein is CASSETRVSYEQYF.

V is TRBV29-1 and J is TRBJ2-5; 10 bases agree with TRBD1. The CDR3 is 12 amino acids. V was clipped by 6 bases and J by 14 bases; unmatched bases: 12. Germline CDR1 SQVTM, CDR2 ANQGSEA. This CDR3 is CSVWDRGESHYF. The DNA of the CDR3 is TGCAGCGTCTGGGACAGGGGAGAGAGCCATTACTTC.

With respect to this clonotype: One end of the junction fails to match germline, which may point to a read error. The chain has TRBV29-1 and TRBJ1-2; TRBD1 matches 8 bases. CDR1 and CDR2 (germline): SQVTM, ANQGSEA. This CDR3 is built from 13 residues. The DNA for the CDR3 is TGCAACGTCCGATCAGGGGGCGCCTATGTCTACAGCTTC. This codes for CNVRSGGAYVYSF.

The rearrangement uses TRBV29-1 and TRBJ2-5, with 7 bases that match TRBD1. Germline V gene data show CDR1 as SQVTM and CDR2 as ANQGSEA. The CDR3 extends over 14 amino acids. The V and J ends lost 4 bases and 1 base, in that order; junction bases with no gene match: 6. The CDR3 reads CSVGNGQVQETQYF. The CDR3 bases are TGCAGCGTTGGTAACGGACAGGTCCAAGAGACCCAGTACTTC.

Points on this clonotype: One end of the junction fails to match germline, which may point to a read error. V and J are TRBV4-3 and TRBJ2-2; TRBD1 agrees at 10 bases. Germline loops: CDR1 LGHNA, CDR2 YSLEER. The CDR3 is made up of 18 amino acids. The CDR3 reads CASSQYHWTGGYIGELFF. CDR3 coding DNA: TGCGCCAGCAGCCAATATCATTGGACAGGGGGGTACATCGGGGAGCTGTTTTTC.

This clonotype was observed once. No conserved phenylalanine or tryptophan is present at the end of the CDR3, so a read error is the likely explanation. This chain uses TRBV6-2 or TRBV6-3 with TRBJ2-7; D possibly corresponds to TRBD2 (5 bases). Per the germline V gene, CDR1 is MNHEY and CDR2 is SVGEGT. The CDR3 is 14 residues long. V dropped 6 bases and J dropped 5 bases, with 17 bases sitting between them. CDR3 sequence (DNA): TGTGCCAGCAGCCTCCTGGACGGGGTCCACGAGCAGTACCTC. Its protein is CASSLLDGVHEQYL.

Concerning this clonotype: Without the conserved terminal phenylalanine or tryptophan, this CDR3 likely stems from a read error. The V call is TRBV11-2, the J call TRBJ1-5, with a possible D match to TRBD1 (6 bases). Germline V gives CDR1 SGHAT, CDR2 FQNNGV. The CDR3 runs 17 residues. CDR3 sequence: CASSLVGVTGINQPQHC. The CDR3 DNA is TGTGCCAGCAGCTTAGTAGGGGTAACAGGGATCAATCAACCCCAGCATTGT.

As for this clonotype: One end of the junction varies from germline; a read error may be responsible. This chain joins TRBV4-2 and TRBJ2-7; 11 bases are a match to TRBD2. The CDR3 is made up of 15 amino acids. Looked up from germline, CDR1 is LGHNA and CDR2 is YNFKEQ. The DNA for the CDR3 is TGTGTCAGCAGCCAAGATAGCGGGAGGGACAACGATCAATACTTC. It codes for CVSSQDSGRDNDQYF.

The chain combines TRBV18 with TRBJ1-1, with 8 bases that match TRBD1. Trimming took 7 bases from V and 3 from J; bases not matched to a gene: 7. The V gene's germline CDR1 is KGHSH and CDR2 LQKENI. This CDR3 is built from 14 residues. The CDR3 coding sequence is TGTGCCAGCTTACGGACAGGGTTGGACACTGAAGCTTTCTTT. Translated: CASLRTGLDTEAFF.

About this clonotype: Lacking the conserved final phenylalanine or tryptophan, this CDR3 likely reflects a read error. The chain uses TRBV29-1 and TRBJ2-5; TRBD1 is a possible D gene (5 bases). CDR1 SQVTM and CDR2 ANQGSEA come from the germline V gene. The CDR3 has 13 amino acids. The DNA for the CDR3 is TGCAGTGTTGAAGGTCAGGGCCGTGAGACCCAGTACATC. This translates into CSVEGQGRETQYI.

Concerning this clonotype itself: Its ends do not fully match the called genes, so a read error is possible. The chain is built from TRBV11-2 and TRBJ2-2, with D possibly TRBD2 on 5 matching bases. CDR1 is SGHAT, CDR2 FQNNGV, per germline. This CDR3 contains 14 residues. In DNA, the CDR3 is TGTGCCAGCGCCGGTCAGTTAAACACCGGGGAGCTGTTGTTT. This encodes CASAGQLNTGELLF.

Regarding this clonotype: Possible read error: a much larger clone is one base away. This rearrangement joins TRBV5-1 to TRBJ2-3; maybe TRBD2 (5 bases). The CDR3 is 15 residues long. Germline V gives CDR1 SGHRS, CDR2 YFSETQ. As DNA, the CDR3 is TGCGCCAACAGCTTGGAGGCGGGCCTCACAGATACGCAGTATTTT. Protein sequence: CANSLEAGLTDTQYF.

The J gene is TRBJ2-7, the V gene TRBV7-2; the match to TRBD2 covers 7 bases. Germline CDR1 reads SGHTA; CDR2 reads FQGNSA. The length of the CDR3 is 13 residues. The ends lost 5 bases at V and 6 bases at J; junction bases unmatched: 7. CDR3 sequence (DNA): TGTGCCAGCAGCCGTCCCGGGGAGGGCGAGCAGTACTTC. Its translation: CASSRPGEGEQYF.

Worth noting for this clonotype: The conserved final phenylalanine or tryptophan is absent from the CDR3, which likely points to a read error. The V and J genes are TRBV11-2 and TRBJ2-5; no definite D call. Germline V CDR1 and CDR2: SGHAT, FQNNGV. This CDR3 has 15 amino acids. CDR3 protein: CASNLIPHDGETQYI. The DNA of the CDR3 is TGTGCCAGCAACTTAATCCCCCATGACGGGGAGACCCAGTACATC.

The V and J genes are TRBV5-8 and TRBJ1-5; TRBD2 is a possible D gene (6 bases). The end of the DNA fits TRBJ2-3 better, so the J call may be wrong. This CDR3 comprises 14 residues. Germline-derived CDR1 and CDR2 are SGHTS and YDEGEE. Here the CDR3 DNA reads TGTGCCAGGAGCGGGCGGGTTAGCAATCAGCCCCAGTATTTT. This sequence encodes CARSGRVSNQPQYF.

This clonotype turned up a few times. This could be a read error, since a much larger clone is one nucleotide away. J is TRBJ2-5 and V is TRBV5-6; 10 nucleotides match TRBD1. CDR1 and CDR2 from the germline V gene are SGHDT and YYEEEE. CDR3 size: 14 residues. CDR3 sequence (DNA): TGTGCCAGCGGCTTGCGGACAGGGGGAGAGACCCAGTACTTC. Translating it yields CASGLRTGGETQYF.

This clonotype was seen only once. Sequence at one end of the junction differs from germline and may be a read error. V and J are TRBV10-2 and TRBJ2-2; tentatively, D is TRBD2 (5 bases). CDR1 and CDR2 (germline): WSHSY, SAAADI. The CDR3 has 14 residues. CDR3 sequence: CASSGRRGCGELFF. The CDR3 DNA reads TGCGCCAGCAGTGGACGAAGAGGGTGTGGGGAGCTGTTCTTT.

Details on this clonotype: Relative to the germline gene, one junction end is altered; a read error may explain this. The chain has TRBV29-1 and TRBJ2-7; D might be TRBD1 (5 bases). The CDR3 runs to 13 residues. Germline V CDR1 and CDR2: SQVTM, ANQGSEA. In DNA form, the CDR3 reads TGCAGCCTTGAACAGGACAATTCCTACGAGCGGTACTTC. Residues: CSLEQDNSYERYF.

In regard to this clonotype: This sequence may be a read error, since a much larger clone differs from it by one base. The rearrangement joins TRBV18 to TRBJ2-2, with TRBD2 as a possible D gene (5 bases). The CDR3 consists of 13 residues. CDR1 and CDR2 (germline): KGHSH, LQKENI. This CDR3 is CGSREAYTGELFF. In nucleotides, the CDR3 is TGTGGCAGTCGGGAAGCGTACACCGGGGAGCTGTTTTTT.

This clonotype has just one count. The CDR3 reads CASIVTGLYEQYF. The CDR3 region has the DNA TGTGCCAGTATTGTTACCGGGCTCTACGAGCAGTACTTC. This sequence joins TRBV6-1 and TRBJ2-7; D gene uncertain. The CDR3 sequence is 13 residues long. The V end lost 9 bases, the J end lost 3 bases, and 15 bases lay between the germline ends. Germline V gene sequence: CDR1 MNHNS, CDR2 SASEGT.

CDR3 sequence reads: CASSTRCGGAFF. The CDR3 bases are TGTGCCAGCAGCACCAGATGTGGTGGAGCTTTCTTT. V is TRBV13 and J is TRBJ1-1; no clear D. The length of the CDR3 is 12 residues. Trimming cost V 5 bases and J 10 bases, with 14 bases left between them. Looked up from germline, CDR1 is PRHDT and CDR2 is FYEKMQ (reference sequence).

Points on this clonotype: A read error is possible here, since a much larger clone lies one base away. CDR3 loop: CASSLHQGAVRTDTQYF. As DNA, the CDR3 is TGTGCCAGCAGCTTGCATCAGGGGGCGGTACGCACAGATACGCAGTATTTT. J is TRBJ2-3 and V is TRBV5-5; TRBD1 matches 8 bases. The CDR3 sequence is 17 residues long. The V gene's germline CDR1 is SGHKS and CDR2 YYEKEE (reference sequence). V was pared by 1 base and J by 1 base, with 8 bases of the junction left unmatched.

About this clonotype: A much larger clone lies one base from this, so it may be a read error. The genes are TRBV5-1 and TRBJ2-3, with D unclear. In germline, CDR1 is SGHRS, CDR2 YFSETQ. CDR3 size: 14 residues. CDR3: CATSMDAARDTQYF. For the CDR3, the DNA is TGCGCCACCAGCATGGACGCAGCGAGAGATACGCAGTATTTT. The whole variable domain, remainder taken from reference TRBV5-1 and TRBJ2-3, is KAGVTQTPRYLIKTRGQQVTLSCSPISGHRSVSWYQQTPGQGLQFLFEYFSETQRNKGNFPGRFSGRQFSNSRSEMNVSTLELGDSALYLCATSMDAARDTQYFGPGTRLTVL.

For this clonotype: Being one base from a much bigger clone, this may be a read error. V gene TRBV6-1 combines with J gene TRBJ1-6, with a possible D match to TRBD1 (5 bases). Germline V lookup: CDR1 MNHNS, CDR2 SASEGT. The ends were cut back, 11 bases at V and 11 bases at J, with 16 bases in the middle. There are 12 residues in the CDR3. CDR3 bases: TGTGCCTCCAGGGTGGTTACTGCACCCCTCCACTTT. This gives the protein CASRVVTAPLHF.

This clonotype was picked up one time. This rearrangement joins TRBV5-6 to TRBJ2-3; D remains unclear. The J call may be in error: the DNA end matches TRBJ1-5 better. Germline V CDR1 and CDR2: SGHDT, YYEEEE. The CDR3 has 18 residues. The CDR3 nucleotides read TGTGCCAGCAGCTCCTTGACTAGCCCGGGCATCTTTTTAGATACGCAGCATTTT. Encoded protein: CASSSLTSPGIFLDTQHF.